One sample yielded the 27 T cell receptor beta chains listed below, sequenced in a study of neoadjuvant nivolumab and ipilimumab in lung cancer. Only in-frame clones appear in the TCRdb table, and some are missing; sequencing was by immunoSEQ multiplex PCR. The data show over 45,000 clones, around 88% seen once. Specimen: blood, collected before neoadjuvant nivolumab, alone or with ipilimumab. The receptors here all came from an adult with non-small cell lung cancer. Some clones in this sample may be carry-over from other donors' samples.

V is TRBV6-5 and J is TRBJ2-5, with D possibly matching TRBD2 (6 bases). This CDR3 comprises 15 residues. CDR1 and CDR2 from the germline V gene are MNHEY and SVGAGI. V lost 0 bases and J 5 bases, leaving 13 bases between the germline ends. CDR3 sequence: CASSYSAGRGETQYF. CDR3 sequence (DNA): TGTGCCAGCAGTTACTCGGCGGGACGGGGGGAGACCCAGTACTTC.

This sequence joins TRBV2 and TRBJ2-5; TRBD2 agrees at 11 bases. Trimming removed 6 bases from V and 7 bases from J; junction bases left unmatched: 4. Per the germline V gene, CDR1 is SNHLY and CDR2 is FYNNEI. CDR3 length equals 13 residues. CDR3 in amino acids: CASRGTSGGTQYF. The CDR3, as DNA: TGTGCCAGCAGGGGGACTAGCGGTGGGACCCAGTACTTC.

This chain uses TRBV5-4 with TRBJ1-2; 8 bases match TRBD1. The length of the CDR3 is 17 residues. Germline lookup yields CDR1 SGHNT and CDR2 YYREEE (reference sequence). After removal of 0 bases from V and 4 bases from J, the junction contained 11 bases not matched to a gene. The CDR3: CASSLGGFRGRGYGYTF. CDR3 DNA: TGTGCCAGCAGCTTGGGGGGGTTCAGGGGGCGCGGCTATGGCTACACCTTC.

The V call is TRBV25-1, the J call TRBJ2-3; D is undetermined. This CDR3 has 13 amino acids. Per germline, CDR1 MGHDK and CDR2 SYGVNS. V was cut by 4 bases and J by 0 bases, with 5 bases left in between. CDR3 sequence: CASSGSSTDTQYF. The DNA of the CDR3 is TGTGCCAGCAGTGGATCTAGCACAGATACGCAGTATTTT.

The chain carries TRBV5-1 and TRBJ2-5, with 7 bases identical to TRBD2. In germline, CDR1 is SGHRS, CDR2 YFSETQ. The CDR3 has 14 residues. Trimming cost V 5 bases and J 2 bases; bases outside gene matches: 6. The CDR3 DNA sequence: TGCGCCAGCAGGTGGGACTACACTCAAGAGACCCAGTACTTC. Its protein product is CASRWDYTQETQYF.

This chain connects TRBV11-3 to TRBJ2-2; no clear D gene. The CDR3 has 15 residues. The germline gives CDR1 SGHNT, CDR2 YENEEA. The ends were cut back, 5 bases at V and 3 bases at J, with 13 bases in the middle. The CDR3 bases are TGTGCCAGCAGCCCAAGTGGCCCCTACACCGGGGAGCTGTTTTTT. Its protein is CASSPSGPYTGELFF.

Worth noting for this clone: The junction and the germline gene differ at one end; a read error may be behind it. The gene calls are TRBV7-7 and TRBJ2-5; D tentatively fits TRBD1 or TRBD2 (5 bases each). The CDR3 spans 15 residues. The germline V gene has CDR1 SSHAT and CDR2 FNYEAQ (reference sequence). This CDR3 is CASSLGVQREETQYF. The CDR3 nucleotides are TGTGCTAGCAGCTTAGGGGTACAGAGGGAAGAGACCCAGTACTTC. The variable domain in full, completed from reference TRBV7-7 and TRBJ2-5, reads GAGVSQSPRYKVTKRGQDVTLRCDPISSHATLYWYQQALGQGPEFLTYFNYEAQPDKSGLPSDRFSAERPEGSISTLTIQRTEQRDSAMYRCASSLGVQREETQYFGPGTRLLVL.

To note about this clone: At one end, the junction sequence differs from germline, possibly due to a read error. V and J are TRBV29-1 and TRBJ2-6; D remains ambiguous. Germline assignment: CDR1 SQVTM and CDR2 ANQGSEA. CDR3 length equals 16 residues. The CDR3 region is CSVAGWVSSVANVLTF. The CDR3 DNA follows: TGCAGCGTTGCAGGATGGGTGAGCTCTGTGGCCAACGTCCTGACTTTC. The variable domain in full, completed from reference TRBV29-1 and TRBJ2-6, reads SAVISQKPSRDICQRGTSLTIQCQVDSQVTMMFWYRQQPGQSLTLIATANQGSEATYESGFVIDKFPISRPNLTFSTLTVSNMSPEDSSIYLCSVAGWVSSVANVLTFGAGSRLTVL.

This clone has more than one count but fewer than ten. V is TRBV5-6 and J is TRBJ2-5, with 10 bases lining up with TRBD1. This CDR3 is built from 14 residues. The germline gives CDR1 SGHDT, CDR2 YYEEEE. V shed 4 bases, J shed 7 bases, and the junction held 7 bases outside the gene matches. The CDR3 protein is CASSKWTGGMTQYF. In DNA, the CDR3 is TGTGCCAGCAGCAAATGGACAGGGGGGATGACCCAGTACTTC.

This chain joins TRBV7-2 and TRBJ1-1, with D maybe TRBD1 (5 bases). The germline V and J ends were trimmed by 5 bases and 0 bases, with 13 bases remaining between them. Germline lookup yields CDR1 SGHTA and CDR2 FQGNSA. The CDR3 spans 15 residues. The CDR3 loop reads CASSRGALLNTEAFF. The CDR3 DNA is TGTGCCAGCAGCCGCGGGGCGCTTCTGAACACTGAAGCTTTCTTT.

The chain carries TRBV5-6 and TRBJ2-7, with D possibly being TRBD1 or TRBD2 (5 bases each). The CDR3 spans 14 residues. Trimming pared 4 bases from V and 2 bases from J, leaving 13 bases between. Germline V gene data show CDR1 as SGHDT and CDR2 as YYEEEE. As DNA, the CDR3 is TGTGCCAGCAGCCCCCGGAGAGGGGCCTACGAGCAGTACTTC. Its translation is CASSPRRGAYEQYF. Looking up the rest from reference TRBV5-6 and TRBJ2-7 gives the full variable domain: DAGVTQSPTHLIKTRGQQVTLRCSPKSGHDTVSWYQQALGQGPQFIFQYYEEEERQRGNFPDRFSGHQFPNYSSELNVNALLLGDSALYLCASSPRRGAYEQYFGPGTRLTVT.

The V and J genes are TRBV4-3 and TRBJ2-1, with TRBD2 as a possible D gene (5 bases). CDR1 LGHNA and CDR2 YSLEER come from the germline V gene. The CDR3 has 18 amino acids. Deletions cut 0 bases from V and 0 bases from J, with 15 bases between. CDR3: CASSQEVSATSSYNEQFF. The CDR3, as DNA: TGCGCCAGCAGCCAAGAGGTTAGCGCGACTTCCTCCTACAATGAGCAGTTCTTC.

For the CDR3, the DNA is TGTGCCAGTAAAACCGCCGGGTCGTACAATGAGCAGTTCTTC. It specifies CASKTAGSYNEQFF. The V gene is TRBV19, the J gene TRBJ2-1; no clear D gene. Germline lookup yields CDR1 LNHDA and CDR2 SQIVND (reference sequence). V lost 7 bases and J lost 4, with 14 bases in between. This CDR3 comprises 14 residues.

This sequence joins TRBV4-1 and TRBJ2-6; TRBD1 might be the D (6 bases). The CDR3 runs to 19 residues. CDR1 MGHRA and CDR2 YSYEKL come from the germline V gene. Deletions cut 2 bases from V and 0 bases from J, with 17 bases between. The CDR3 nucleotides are TGCGCCAGCAGCCAACTAAGTCAGGGGTTCGGCTCTGGGGCCAACGTCCTGACTTTC. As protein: CASSQLSQGFGSGANVLTF.

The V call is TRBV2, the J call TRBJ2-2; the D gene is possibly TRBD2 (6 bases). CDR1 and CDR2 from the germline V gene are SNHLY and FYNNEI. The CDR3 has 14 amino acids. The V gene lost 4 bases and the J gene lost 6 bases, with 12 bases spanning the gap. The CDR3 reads CASSAREWAGELFF. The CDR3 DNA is TGTGCCAGCAGTGCCCGGGAGTGGGCCGGGGAGCTGTTTTTT. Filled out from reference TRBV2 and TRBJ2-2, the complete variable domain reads EPEVTQTPSHQVTQMGQEVILRCVPISNHLYFYWYRQILGQKVEFLVSFYNNEISEKSEIFDDQFSVERPDGSNFTLKIRSTKLEDSAMYFCASSAREWAGELFFGEGSRLTVL.

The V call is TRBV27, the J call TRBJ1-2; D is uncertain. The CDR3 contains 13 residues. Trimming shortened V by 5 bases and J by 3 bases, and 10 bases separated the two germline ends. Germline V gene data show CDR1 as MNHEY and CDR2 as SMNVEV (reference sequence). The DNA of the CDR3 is TGTGCCAGCAGTCCCACCAGTGACTATGGCTACACCTTC. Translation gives CASSPTSDYGYTF.

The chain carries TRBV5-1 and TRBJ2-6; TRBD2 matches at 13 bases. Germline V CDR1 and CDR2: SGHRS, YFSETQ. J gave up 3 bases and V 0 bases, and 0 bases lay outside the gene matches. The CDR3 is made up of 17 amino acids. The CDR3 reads CASSLGLAGGGANVLTF. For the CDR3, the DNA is TGCGCCAGCAGCTTGGGACTAGCGGGAGGTGGGGCCAACGTCCTGACTTTC. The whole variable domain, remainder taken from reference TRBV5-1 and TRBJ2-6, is KAGVTQTPRYLIKTRGQQVTLSCSPISGHRSVSWYQQTPGQGLQFLFEYFSETQRNKGNFPGRFSGRQFSNSRSEMNVSTLELGDSALYLCASSLGLAGGGANVLTFGAGSRLTVL.

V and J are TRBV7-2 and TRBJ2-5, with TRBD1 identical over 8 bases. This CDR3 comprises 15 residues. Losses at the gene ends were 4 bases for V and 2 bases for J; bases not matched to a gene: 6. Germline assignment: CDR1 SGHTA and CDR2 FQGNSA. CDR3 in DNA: TGTGCCAGCAGCTCCAGGGGGCCCGGGCAAGAGACCCAGTACTTC. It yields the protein CASSSRGPGQETQYF.

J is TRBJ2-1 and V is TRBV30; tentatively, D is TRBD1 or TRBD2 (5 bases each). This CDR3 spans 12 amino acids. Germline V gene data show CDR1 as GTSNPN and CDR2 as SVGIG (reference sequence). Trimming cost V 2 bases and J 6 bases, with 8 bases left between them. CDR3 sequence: CAWSRGPNEQFF. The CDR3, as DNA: TGTGCCTGGAGTCGGGGCCCCAATGAGCAGTTCTTC.

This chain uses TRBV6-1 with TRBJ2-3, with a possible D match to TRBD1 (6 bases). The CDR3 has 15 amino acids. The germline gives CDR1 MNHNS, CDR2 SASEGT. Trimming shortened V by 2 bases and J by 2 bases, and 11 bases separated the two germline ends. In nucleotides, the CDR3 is TGTGCCAGCAGTGAATGGGCAGGGGCCACAGATACGCAGTATTTT. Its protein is CASSEWAGATDTQYF.

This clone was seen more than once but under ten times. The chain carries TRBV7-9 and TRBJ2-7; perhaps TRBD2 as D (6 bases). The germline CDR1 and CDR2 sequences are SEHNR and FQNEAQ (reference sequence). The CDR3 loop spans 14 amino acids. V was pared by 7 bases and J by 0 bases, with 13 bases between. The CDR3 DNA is TGTGCCAGCACCGGGAGAGGGAGCTCCTACGAGCAGTACTTC. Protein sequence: CASTGRGSSYEQYF.

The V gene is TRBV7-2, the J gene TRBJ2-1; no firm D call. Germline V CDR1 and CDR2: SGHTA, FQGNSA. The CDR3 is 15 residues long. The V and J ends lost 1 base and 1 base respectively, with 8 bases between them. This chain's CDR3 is CASSLDMGSYNEQFF. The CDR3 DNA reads TGTGCCAGCAGCTTAGACATGGGTTCCTACAATGAGCAGTTCTTC. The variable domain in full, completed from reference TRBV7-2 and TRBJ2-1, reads GAGVSQSPSNKVTEKGKDVELRCDPISGHTALYWYRQSLGQGLEFLIYFQGNSAPDKSGLPSDRFSAERTGGSVSTLTIQRTQQEDSAVYLCASSLDMGSYNEQFFGPGTRLTVL.

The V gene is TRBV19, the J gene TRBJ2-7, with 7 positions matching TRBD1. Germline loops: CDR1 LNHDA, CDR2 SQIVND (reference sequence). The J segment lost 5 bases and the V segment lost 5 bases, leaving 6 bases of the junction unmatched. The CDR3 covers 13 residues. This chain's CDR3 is CASSARTGDEQYF. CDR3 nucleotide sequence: TGTGCCAGTAGTGCCCGAACAGGGGACGAGCAGTACTTC.

CDR3 nucleotide sequence: TGTGCCTGGAGTGTTGGGGGGGCAAGTCGTTGGTTAGTATCCGGGGAGCTGTTTTTT. This gives the protein CAWSVGGASRWLVSGELFF. The chain links TRBV30 to TRBJ2-2, with a tentative D call TRBD2 (7 bases). This CDR3 has 19 amino acids. The germline V and J ends were trimmed by 0 bases and 6 bases, with 26 bases remaining between them. CDR1 and CDR2 from the germline V gene are GTSNPN and SVGIG (reference sequence).

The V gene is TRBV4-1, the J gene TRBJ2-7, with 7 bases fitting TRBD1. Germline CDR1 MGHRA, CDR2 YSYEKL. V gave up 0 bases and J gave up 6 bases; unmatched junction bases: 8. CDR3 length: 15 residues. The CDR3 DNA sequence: TGCGCCAGCAGCCAAGAAAGGGGACAGAGTTTCGAGCAGTACTTC. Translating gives CASSQERGQSFEQYF.

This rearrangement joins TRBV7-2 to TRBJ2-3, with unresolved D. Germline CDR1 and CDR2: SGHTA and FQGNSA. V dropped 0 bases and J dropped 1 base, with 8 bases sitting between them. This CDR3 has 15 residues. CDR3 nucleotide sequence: TGTGCCAGCAGCTTAGCCAGTACCCGCACAGATACGCAGTATTTT. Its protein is CASSLASTRTDTQYF.

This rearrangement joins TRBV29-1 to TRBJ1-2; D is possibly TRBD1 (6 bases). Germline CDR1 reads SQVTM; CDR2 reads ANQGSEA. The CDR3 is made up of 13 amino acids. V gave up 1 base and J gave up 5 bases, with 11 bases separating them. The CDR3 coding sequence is TGCAGCGTTGAAGGAGACAGGTGGTATGGCTACACCTTC. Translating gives CSVEGDRWYGYTF. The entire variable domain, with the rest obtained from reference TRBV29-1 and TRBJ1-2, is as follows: SAVISQKPSRDICQRGTSLTIQCQVDSQVTMMFWYRQQPGQSLTLIATANQGSEATYESGFVIDKFPISRPNLTFSTLTVSNMSPEDSSIYLCSVEGDRWYGYTFGSGTRLTVV.